What follows is one T cell receptor beta chain and its context. There is no known antigen for this receptor. Per-base quality was not reported, and no clone a single base away is much larger than it. Library method: the immunoSEQ multiplex PCR assay. Imported from immuneACCESS, the table was reduced by TCRdb to in-frame sequences with V and J called. These copies leave out some clones; in studies compared against another copy, an unresolved V gene accounts for under half, and the cause of the remainder is not known. This sample is represented by about 94,000 clones; roughly 86% of them were singletons. The leading ten clones occupy roughly 1.2% of the sample. The data derive from a study of control samples from healthy donors and cancer patients (dated by TCRdb to 2020 to 2021). Deletion took 6 bases off V and 3 bases off J, with a span of 14 bases between the germline ends. The CDR3 has 14 amino acids, counting the end cysteine and phenylalanine. CDR3 DNA only is kept here, 42 bases in frame from base 1. Based on the germline V gene (reference sequence), the CDR1 and CDR2 sequences are SGHNT and YYREEE.

The chain was built from TRBV5-4 and TRBJ2-3; perhaps TRBD2 is the D gene, with 6 bases matching. Source material: blood. This clonotype was sampled from a woman aged 45-59 years in good health. The CDR3 region has the sequence CASKVGAGTDTQYF. The sequenced DNA is TGTGCCAGCAAAGTCGGAGCGGGTACAGATACGCAGTATTTT.